A selection of T cell receptor beta chains follows, all from one sample in a study of T cell responses to AZD1222 COVID-19 vaccine. Clones were sequenced by immunoSEQ multiplex PCR, and TCRdb holds only the in-frame ones, with some missing. Of 65,000 to 100,000 clones detected, around 93% appear once; the ten largest clones hold 8%. The sequences come from peripheral blood, collected 28 days after the second AZD1222 dose. These receptor sequences come from an adult who received the AZD1222 COVID-19 vaccine. Each CDR3 is given with its conserved first and last residue. Fields, in order: CDR3 DNA, CDR3 protein, clone size, D gene, J gene, V gene. The D gene is left open where the match is weak. Part of the rows lack a size; the others show once, few, many or a class for expanded clones.

CDR3nt: TGTGCCAGTAGTCTAGGACTGCGCAATGAGCAGTTCTTC
CDR3aa: CASSLGLRNEQFF
abundance: -
d_gene: -
j_gene: TRBJ2-1
v_gene: TRBV19

CDR3nt: TGTGCCAGCAGTGAAGCGCTGGTGAGGACTTCGAACACCGGGGAGCTGTTTTTT
CDR3aa: CASSEALVRTSNTGELFF
abundance: -
d_gene: -
j_gene: TRBJ2-2
v_gene: TRBV6-1

CDR3nt: TGTGCCAGCAGCCCCTTTACGGGGGGGGCAACTAATGAAAAACTGTTTTTT
CDR3aa: CASSPFTGGATNEKLFF
abundance: -
d_gene: -
j_gene: TRBJ1-4
v_gene: TRBV5-6

CDR3nt: TGCGCCAGCACTCGGCAGGACAGGGGTCGTTTAAATGAGCAGTTCTTC
CDR3aa: CASTRQDRGRLNEQFF
abundance: -
d_gene: TRBD1
j_gene: TRBJ2-1
v_gene: TRBV5-1

CDR3nt: TGTGCCAGCAGCTCCCACCCGAGCGGGAATGATTACGAGCAGTACTTC
CDR3aa: CASSSHPSGNDYEQYF
abundance: -
d_gene: TRBD2
j_gene: TRBJ2-7
v_gene: TRBV9

CDR3nt: TGTGCCAGCAGCCAAAAACGGGCAGCTGAAGCTTTCTTT
CDR3aa: CASSQKRAAEAFF
abundance: once
d_gene: -
j_gene: TRBJ1-1
v_gene: TRBV14

CDR3nt: TGTGCCAGCAGAGCTCCGGGACAGAAAAACATTCAGTACTTC
CDR3aa: CASRAPGQKNIQYF
abundance: -
d_gene: TRBD1
j_gene: TRBJ2-4
v_gene: TRBV3-1/TRBV3-2

CDR3nt: TGTGCCAGCAATTACGGCTCCCTCGGTGAAGAGCAGTTCTTC
CDR3aa: CASNYGSLGEEQFF
abundance: -
d_gene: -
j_gene: TRBJ2-1
v_gene: TRBV7-9

CDR3nt: TGTGCCAGCTCCCCGGGCGGTGTATCCTACAATGAGCAGTTCTTC
CDR3aa: CASSPGGVSYNEQFF
abundance: -
d_gene: -
j_gene: TRBJ2-1
v_gene: TRBV11-3

CDR3nt: TGTGCCAGCAGCTTTAGAACGGGACTAGCGGTAATGACGTATGAGCAGTTCTTC
CDR3aa: CASSFRTGLAVMTYEQFF
abundance: -
d_gene: TRBD2
j_gene: TRBJ2-1
v_gene: TRBV7-2

CDR3nt: TGTGCCAGCAGTTTGGGGGGGGCCAACTATGGCTACACCTTC
CDR3aa: CASSLGGANYGYTF
abundance: -
d_gene: -
j_gene: TRBJ1-2
v_gene: TRBV28

CDR3nt: TGTGCCAGCAGCTTAGTTGGCAGCGTCCCGGGTGGCGAGCAGTACTTC
CDR3aa: CASSLVGSVPGGEQYF
abundance: -
d_gene: -
j_gene: TRBJ2-7
v_gene: TRBV7-9

CDR3nt: TGTGCCAGCATGGTCGCAGGGGGCGCAGGGAAGCAGTACTTC
CDR3aa: CASMVAGGAGKQYF
abundance: -
d_gene: TRBD1
j_gene: TRBJ2-7
v_gene: TRBV2

CDR3nt: TGCGCCAGCAGCTCGATAGGTGGAAACACCATATATTTT
CDR3aa: CASSSIGGNTIYF
abundance: -
d_gene: -
j_gene: TRBJ1-3
v_gene: TRBV5-1

CDR3nt: TGTGCCATCAAGACTAGCGGGAGCACAGATACGCAGTATTTT
CDR3aa: CAIKTSGSTDTQYF
abundance: -
d_gene: TRBD2
j_gene: TRBJ2-3
v_gene: TRBV10-3

CDR3nt: TGTGCCAGCAGTTTAAGGGGGCCCACTATCATGAACACTGAAGCTTTCTTT
CDR3aa: CASSLRGPTIMNTEAFF
abundance: -
d_gene: TRBD1
j_gene: TRBJ1-1
v_gene: TRBV27

CDR3nt: TGTGCCAGCAGCCCCGGGACCCCAGGCGGCACTGAAGCTTTCTTT
CDR3aa: CASSPGTPGGTEAFF
abundance: -
d_gene: -
j_gene: TRBJ1-1
v_gene: TRBV5-4

CDR3nt: TGTGCCAGCAGTTTGCTGGGGAACACTGAAGCTTTCTTT
CDR3aa: CASSLLGNTEAFF
abundance: -
d_gene: -
j_gene: TRBJ1-1
v_gene: TRBV28

CDR3nt: TGTGCCAGCAGTGTAGTCGGGACTAGCGGCACAGATACGCAGTATTTT
CDR3aa: CASSVVGTSGTDTQYF
abundance: few
d_gene: TRBD2
j_gene: TRBJ2-3
v_gene: TRBV6-1

CDR3nt: TGTGCCAGCAGCTTAGAGGGAGGCGAGCAGTACTTC
CDR3aa: CASSLEGGEQYF
abundance: -
d_gene: -
j_gene: TRBJ2-7
v_gene: TRBV11-3

CDR3nt: TGTGCCAGCAGCCCCCCGGGACTACCAATCGGTGAGCAGTTCTTC
CDR3aa: CASSPPGLPIGEQFF
abundance: -
d_gene: TRBD2
j_gene: TRBJ2-1
v_gene: TRBV11-2

CDR3nt: TGTGCCAGCAGCAAAAGGACTAGCGGAGTCTACGAGCAGTACTTC
CDR3aa: CASSKRTSGVYEQYF
abundance: -
d_gene: TRBD2
j_gene: TRBJ2-7
v_gene: TRBV6-4

CDR3nt: TGTGCCAGTAGTAACCTCAGGGGGGGTACGGAAAAACTGTTTTTT
CDR3aa: CASSNLRGGTEKLFF
abundance: -
d_gene: TRBD1
j_gene: TRBJ1-4
v_gene: TRBV19

CDR3nt: TGTGCCAGCAGCTTTCGCAGGGGGAACACCGGGGAGCTGTTTTTT
CDR3aa: CASSFRRGNTGELFF
abundance: -
d_gene: -
j_gene: TRBJ2-2
v_gene: TRBV7-3

CDR3nt: TGCGCCAGCAGCCCCCGGGACAGGGGCGAGACCCAGTACTTC
CDR3aa: CASSPRDRGETQYF
abundance: -
d_gene: TRBD1
j_gene: TRBJ2-5
v_gene: TRBV5-1

CDR3nt: TGTGCCAGCAGTTTATGGGCCGGGACAGGAGGCTCTGGGGCCAACGTCCTGACTTTC
CDR3aa: CASSLWAGTGGSGANVLTF
abundance: once
d_gene: TRBD1
j_gene: TRBJ2-6
v_gene: TRBV28

CDR3nt: TGTGCCAGCAGTGAACAGGGAGGGCAGTACTTC
CDR3aa: CASSEQGGQYF
abundance: -
d_gene: TRBD2
j_gene: TRBJ2-4
v_gene: TRBV2